Following are 21 T cell receptor beta chains from one sample sequenced in a study of beta chain features in type 1 diabetes. What these receptors recognize is not known. Every bit of the isolated RNA underwent reverse transcription, so sequencing read expressed TCRB transcripts. Produced via immunoSEQ multiplex PCR; TCRdb's table is partial and in-frame only. The data hold hundreds of thousands of clones, with 7% to 10% observed a single time. Study results and limitations: A moderate, significant TCRB CDR3 shortening appeared in type 1 diabetes across four CD4+ subsets.

Sample: central memory CD4+ T cells from blood. The receptors derive from a man aged 25-40 years with type 1 diabetes.

This clone showed up just a few times. The sample carries other DNA sequences with the same CDR3. This rearrangement joins TRBV6-5 to TRBJ1-2, with 10 bases that match TRBD1. The CDR3 has 13 amino acids. The germline CDR1 and CDR2 sequences are MNHEY and SVGAGI. The ends lost 5 bases at V and 7 bases at J; junction bases unmatched: 4. In DNA, the CDR3 is TGTGCCAGCAGTCGTGGACAGGGGGGTGGCTACACCTTC. Translated, it gives CASSRGQGGGYTF.

This clone was detected a few times. The CDR3 reads CASSPQARGTEAFF. Written as DNA, the CDR3 is TGCGCCAGCAGCCCACAGGCCCGAGGCACTGAAGCTTTCTTT. The chain joins TRBV4-3 to TRBJ1-1, with D perhaps TRBD1 (5 bases). The CDR3 spans 14 residues. Germline assignment: CDR1 LGHNA and CDR2 YSLEER. V shed 4 bases and J shed 4 bases, with 13 bases lying between them.

This clone was detected only a few times. This chain links TRBV6-5 with TRBJ2-2, with TRBD2 identical over 10 bases. Germline V gives CDR1 MNHEY, CDR2 SVGAGI. This CDR3 spans 15 amino acids. J lost 9 bases, V lost 6 bases, and 10 bases had no gene match. In nucleotides, the CDR3 is TGTGCCAGCAGAACCATTAGCGGGGGGAACAGGGAGCTGTTTTTT. Translated, it gives CASRTISGGNRELFF.

A few counts support this clone. V is TRBV28 and J is TRBJ1-3, with 7 bases matching TRBD1. The germline V gene encodes CDR1 MDHEN and CDR2 SYDVKM. The CDR3 runs to 17 residues. With V trimmed by 5 bases and J by 4 bases, 14 bases remained unmatched. Here the CDR3 DNA reads TGTGCCAGCAGTCCCCGACAGGGAGTCTCTTCAGGAAACACCATATATTTT. Translating it yields CASSPRQGVSSGNTIYF.

V and J are TRBV28 and TRBJ1-4, with D possibly being TRBD1 (5 bases). CDR1 and CDR2 from the germline V gene are MDHEN and SYDVKM. This CDR3 contains 13 residues. V was pared by 2 bases and J by 6 bases, with 7 bases between. The CDR3 coding sequence is TGTGCCAGCAGTTTAATGGGGGATGAAAAACTGTTTTTT. Amino acid sequence: CASSLMGDEKLFF.

This clone was picked up many times. This chain joins TRBV18 and TRBJ2-3; D is undetermined. Germline CDR1 is KGHSH and CDR2 is LQKENI. Trimming took 7 bases from V and 0 from J, leaving 2 bases between them. This CDR3 spans 11 amino acids. CDR3 nucleotides: TGTGCCAGCTTGAGCACAGATACGCAGTATTTT. Translation: CASLSTDTQYF.

This rearrangement joins TRBV7-9 to TRBJ1-2; 7 positions match TRBD1. V lost 2 bases and J lost 6; bases outside the gene matches: 12. Germline V gene data show CDR1 as SEHNR and CDR2 as FQNEAQ (reference sequence). The CDR3 length is 16 residues. The CDR3 loop reads CASSLHSPGTAHGYTF. The CDR3 DNA is TGTGCCAGCAGCTTACACTCCCCAGGGACAGCCCATGGCTACACCTTC.

This sequence joins TRBV5-1 and TRBJ1-5; the D gene is possibly TRBD1 (5 bases). The CDR3 runs to 13 residues. Per the germline V gene, CDR1 is SGHRS and CDR2 is YFSETQ. The V gene lost 4 bases and the J gene lost 7 bases, with 12 bases spanning the gap. CDR3 sequence (DNA): TGCGCCAGCAGCCAGGGATCAGGGCAGCCCCAGCATTTT. Protein: CASSQGSGQPQHF.

This clone occurred many times. This chain links TRBV5-1 with TRBJ2-1; D not resolved. Per germline, CDR1 SGHRS and CDR2 YFSETQ. This CDR3 region has 13 residues. V lost 4 bases and J 8 bases, leaving 13 bases between the germline ends. The CDR3 DNA sequence: TGCGCCAGCAGCGTCGACCAGCCCGATGAGCAGTTCTTC. Translating it yields CASSVDQPDEQFF.

This clone was found a few times. J is TRBJ1-5 and V is TRBV2; 9 nucleotides line up with TRBD1. Per germline, CDR1 SNHLY and CDR2 FYNNEI. This CDR3 is built from 14 residues. Losses at the gene ends were 6 bases for V and 5 bases for J; bases not matched to a gene: 5. The CDR3, as DNA: TGTGCCAGCAGGGGGACAGGGCAAGATCAGCCCCAGCATTTT. This sequence encodes CASRGTGQDQPQHF.

The rearrangement links TRBV7-2 to TRBJ1-1; D is unresolved. V was pared by 5 bases and J by 8 bases, with 15 bases between. Looked up from germline, CDR1 is SGHTA and CDR2 is FQGNSA. The CDR3 spans 13 residues. The CDR3 sequence is CASSRGPKTEAFF. The CDR3 DNA reads TGTGCCAGCAGCCGCGGACCCAAAACCGAAGCTTTCTTT.

This clone was observed a few times. The chain combines TRBV9 with TRBJ2-7; 9 bases fit TRBD1. The J segment lost 1 base and the V segment lost 5 bases, leaving 7 bases of the junction unmatched. The CDR3 spans 15 residues. In germline, CDR1 is SGDLS, CDR2 YYNGEE. The chain's CDR3 is CASSPGQGRSYEQYF. The CDR3 DNA reads as TGTGCCAGCAGTCCGGGACAGGGCCGTTCCTACGAGCAGTACTTC.

This clone was seen a handful of times. The chain carries TRBV5-1 and TRBJ2-1; TRBD2 is a possible D gene (5 bases). The CDR3 totals 15 residues. V lost 0 bases to trimming and J lost 3 bases, with 10 bases between them. Germline V CDR1 and CDR2: SGHRS, YFSETQ. The CDR3 DNA is TGCGCCAGCAGCTTGGGTGGGGAGCTCTACAATGAGCAGTTCTTC. This gives the protein CASSLGGELYNEQFF.

A few counts support this clone. The J gene is TRBJ1-4, the V gene TRBV19; tentatively, D is TRBD1 (5 bases). Germline V gives CDR1 LNHDA, CDR2 SQIVND (reference sequence). This CDR3 has 14 residues. Deletions cut 4 bases from V and 8 bases from J, with 14 bases between. DNA of the CDR3: TGTGCCAGTAGTAGCCCAGGGTTCGGAGAAAAACTGTTTTTT. This translates into CASSSPGFGEKLFF.

The V gene is TRBV7-9, the J gene TRBJ1-4; 7 bases fit TRBD1. The trim removed 5 bases at V and 4 bases at J, leaving 4 bases unmatched. Looked up from germline, CDR1 is SEHNR and CDR2 is FQNEAQ (reference sequence). This CDR3 is built from 14 residues. The CDR3 DNA sequence: TGTGCCAGCAGCGGGACAGCAAATAATGAAAAACTGTTTTTT. Its translation: CASSGTANNEKLFF.

This clone came up a few times. This chain uses TRBV2 with TRBJ2-7; D is unresolved. V was cut by 8 bases and J by 2 bases, with 10 bases left in between. This CDR3 spans 12 amino acids. Looked up from germline, CDR1 is SNHLY and CDR2 is FYNNEI. The CDR3: CASLITAYEQYF. Here the CDR3 DNA reads TGTGCCAGCCTTATAACAGCCTACGAGCAGTACTTC.

This clone came up a few times. The genes are TRBV4-1 and TRBJ2-5, with unresolved D. Trimming stripped 0 bases from V and 2 bases from J, with 10 bases between. Germline lookup yields CDR1 MGHRA and CDR2 YSYEKL. CDR3 length equals 15 residues. The CDR3 spells CASSQDPLGQETQYF. The CDR3 DNA sequence: TGCGCCAGCAGCCAAGATCCCCTGGGGCAAGAGACCCAGTACTTC.

J is TRBJ1-1 and V is TRBV19; 10 nucleotides agree with TRBD1. The CDR3 length is 13 residues. Germline CDR1 is LNHDA and CDR2 is SQIVND (reference sequence). The ends lost 6 bases at V and 8 bases at J; junction bases unmatched: 6. For the CDR3, the DNA is TGTGCCAGTAGGGGACAGGGGCTAGGAGAAGCTTTCTTT. Protein product: CASRGQGLGEAFF.

This chain uses TRBV15 with TRBJ2-3; D may be TRBD2 (6 bases). Trimming stripped 0 bases from V and 6 bases from J, with 16 bases between. The CDR3 totals 16 residues. Germline V CDR1 and CDR2: LNHNV, YYDKDF (reference sequence). The CDR3 DNA reads as TGTGCCACCAGCAGAGAGGGACTGTCAGGGTTGGATACGCAGTATTTT. Translated, it gives CATSREGLSGLDTQYF.

This clone was detected many times. The V gene is TRBV19, the J gene TRBJ1-4, with no clear D. From germline, CDR1 is LNHDA and CDR2 SQIVND (reference sequence). V was shortened by 7 bases and J by 0 bases, with 6 bases between the two germline ends. This CDR3 comprises 13 residues. CDR3 amino acids: CASNDPTNEKLFF. The DNA for the CDR3 is TGTGCCAGTAATGACCCAACTAATGAAAAACTGTTTTTT.

The V and J genes are TRBV7-2 and TRBJ1-6; the D is unclear. Trimming left V 5 bases short and J 8 bases short, with 13 bases between. The V gene's germline CDR1 is SGHTA and CDR2 FQGNSA. The CDR3 is 14 residues long. The CDR3 protein is CASSLSSFHSPLHF. DNA of the CDR3: TGTGCCAGCAGCCTTAGCTCCTTCCATTCACCCCTCCACTTT.